This T cell receptor beta chain appears in the sequencing data of a study of cytomegalovirus exposure and HLA in healthy donors. About the study: Out of a few hundred genotyped donors, 81% belonged to the Caucasian-associated ancestry cluster. The study, taken as a whole, reports: In a later analysis, TCR beta V- and J-gene trimming was associated with a missense DCLRE1C variant. According to an earlier analysis, most TCR beta V segments yielded productive rearrangements about 87% or about 30% of the time. Later analysis suggested links between common viral pathogens and several top significant clusters.

CDR1 is SGHRS and CDR2 is YFSETQ in the germline V gene. The CDR3 runs to 21 residues. V lost 7 bases to trimming and J lost 3 bases; unmatched junction nucleotides: 21. The primer mix had 60 Vbeta and 13 Jbeta primers. Only in-frame clones appear in the TCRdb table, and some are missing; sequencing was by immunoSEQ multiplex PCR. The data show 95,000 to 150,000 clones, with roughly 80% seen just once and about 1.2% held by the top ten. Turning to this clone: Its specificity is unknown.

The genes are TRBV5-1 and TRBJ2-3; 15 nucleotides align to TRBD2. The specimen was PBMCs. This sequence was found in a female donor in good health and CMV-seronegative. The CDR3 DNA reads as TGCGCCAGCTGCCCCCTCGGTTCGCAACTGGGGACTAGCGGGGGGACAGATACGCAGTATTTT. Its translation is CASCPLGSQLGTSGGTDTQYF.